These T cell receptor beta chains were read from a single sample in a study of blood T cell repertoires in COVID-19. The data were produced by immunoSEQ multiplex PCR, yet TCRdb's version contains in-frame clones alone and is incomplete. Here the sample spans approximately 270,000 clones, around 86% being singletons. Sample: peripheral blood. These receptors originate from a man in his forties with active or convalescent COVID-19. Both conserved end residues are trimmed from each CDR3. A D gene is named only where the DNA matches it firmly. A row's size may be missing; if present it is once, few, many or a size class.

v_call,clone_size,d_call,cdr3_aa
TRBV5-1,NA,NA,ASSVNRDTNNSPLH
TRBV7-3,NA,NA,ASSIDRHSGANVLT
TRBV29-1,NA,NA,SVATHGYYGYT
TRBV6-5,NA,TRBD1,ASKMDRGTEAF
TRBV21-1,NA,NA,ASSKALQSNEQY
TRBV19,NA,TRBD1,ASGLHSTGVGGQPQH
TRBV19,NA,NA,ASRGGAGSTGELF
TRBV6-5,NA,NA,ASSRMGAVNTEAF
TRBV27,few,TRBD1,ASSLGQRRNSPLH
TRBV6-5,NA,TRBD1,ASSRDRGFYNEQF
TRBV6-5,NA,TRBD2,ASIKPGLESF
TRBV29-1,few,NA,SVGGTSNYGYT
TRBV19,once,NA,ASSIEGGEEKLF
TRBV6-5,NA,NA,ATREDYGYT
TRBV5-6,NA,TRBD2,ASSLGLAVHTGELF
TRBV6-5,NA,TRBD1,ASSYTGQGVNEQF
TRBV7-9,NA,NA,ASSPLRETQY
TRBV5-4,NA,NA,ASSPKGARAGDTQY
TRBV10-1,NA,TRBD2,ASSDRRRTSGGHSVTDTQY
TRBV9,once,TRBD1,ASSVEGATEAF
TRBV11-3,NA,NA,ASSSSRIYEQY
TRBV25-1,NA,NA,ATMRTENTGELF
TRBV7-2,NA,NA,ASSLVGDYNEKLF
TRBV11-3,NA,TRBD1,ASSLGTGGYTEAF
TRBV30,NA,NA,AWSAGVGQPQH
TRBV7-3,NA,TRBD1,ASSSVTGGNTEAF
TRBV24-1,once,NA,ATSDSTTPNEQF
TRBV10-3,NA,NA,AISESRGGTAGELF
TRBV12-3/TRBV12-4,NA,NA,ASSPRLIGQF
TRBV4-1,NA,NA,ASSQDSRRSGNTIY
TRBV3-1/TRBV3-2,NA,TRBD2,ASSRREGLF
TRBV5-1,NA,NA,ASSFGQVANYGYT
TRBV6-5,NA,NA,ASSYSQRNYGYT
TRBV18,once,TRBD1,ASSPWTGGSGANVLT
TRBV27,NA,TRBD1,ASSYDRAGGYT
TRBV3-1/TRBV3-2,NA,NA,ASTLGGGGSYNEQF
TRBV12-5,NA,NA,ASGLDSDYEQY
TRBV5-4,NA,TRBD1,ASSLALAGGLTLNTEAF
TRBV2,NA,NA,ASRREWTQAMNTEAF
TRBV5-1,NA,TRBD1,ASSFGTGGRGEY
TRBV5-1,NA,TRBD1,ASSGTGSSYEQY
TRBV6-5,NA,NA,ASSTIGGPQETQY
TRBV18,once,NA,ASSPWELKGEKLF
TRBV9,NA,TRBD2,ASSVSGRPPSVETQY
TRBV7-9,NA,NA,ASSSYSRADYEQY
TRBV7-2,NA,TRBD2,ASSLTSGRYEQY
TRBV24-1,NA,NA,ATSVDSGTEAF
TRBV2,NA,NA,ASRAQGGQPQH
TRBV18,NA,TRBD2,ASSPRYTSVVTYEQY
TRBV21-1,NA,NA,ASSTRLGMWIYEQY